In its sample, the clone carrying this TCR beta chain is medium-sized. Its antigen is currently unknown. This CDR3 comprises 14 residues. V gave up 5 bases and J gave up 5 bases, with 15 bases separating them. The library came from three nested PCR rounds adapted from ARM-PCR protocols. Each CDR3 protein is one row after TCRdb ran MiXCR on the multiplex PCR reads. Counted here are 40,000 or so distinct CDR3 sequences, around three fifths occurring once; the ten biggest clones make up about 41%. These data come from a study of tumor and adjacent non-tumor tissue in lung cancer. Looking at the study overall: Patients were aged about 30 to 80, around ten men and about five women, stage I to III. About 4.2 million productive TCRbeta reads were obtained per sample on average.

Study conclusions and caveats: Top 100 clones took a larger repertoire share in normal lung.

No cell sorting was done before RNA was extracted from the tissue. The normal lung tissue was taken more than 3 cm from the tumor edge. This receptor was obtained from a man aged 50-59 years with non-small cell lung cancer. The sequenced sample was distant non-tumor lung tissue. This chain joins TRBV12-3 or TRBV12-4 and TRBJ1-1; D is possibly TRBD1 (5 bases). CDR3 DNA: TGTGCCAGCAGTCCCGGTGTTGGGGGTACTGAAGCTTTCTTT. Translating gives CASSPGVGGTEAFF.